The rows below give T cell receptor beta chains drawn from one sample of a study of blood T cell repertoires in COVID-19. Clones were sequenced by immunoSEQ multiplex PCR, and TCRdb holds only the in-frame ones, with some missing. The sample includes about 110,000 clones, 70% to 80% of them seen just once. Material: peripheral blood. Receptor source: a woman in her fifties or sixties with acute or convalescent COVID-19. Both conserved end residues are part of each CDR3. A D gene is named only where the DNA matches it firmly. Clone size is stated in some rows and not others, as once, few, many or a class when expanded.

J gene: TRBJ2-5; clone size: .; D gene: .; V gene: TRBV14; CDR3 protein: CASSQDFFTGGAQYF; CDR3 DNA: TGTGCCAGCAGCCAAGATTTTTTTACAGGGGGGGCCCAGTACTTC
J gene: TRBJ1-1; clone size: few; D gene: TRBD1; V gene: TRBV6-5; CDR3 protein: CASKTGDMNTEAFF; CDR3 DNA: TGTGCCAGCAAGACAGGGGACATGAACACTGAAGCTTTCTTT
J gene: TRBJ2-7; clone size: few; D gene: .; V gene: TRBV27; CDR3 protein: CASSFSAGSYEQYF; CDR3 DNA: TGTGCCAGCAGTTTTTCGGCAGGGTCCTACGAGCAGTACTTC
J gene: TRBJ1-6; clone size: once; D gene: .; V gene: TRBV18; CDR3 protein: CASSPPERSPLHF; CDR3 DNA: TGTGCCAGCTCACCACCCGAGCGATCACCCCTCCACTTT
J gene: TRBJ1-3; clone size: .; D gene: .; V gene: TRBV5-6; CDR3 protein: CASSLRVGNTIYF; CDR3 DNA: TGTGCCAGCAGCTTGAGAGTTGGAAACACCATATATTTT
J gene: TRBJ2-2; clone size: many; D gene: .; V gene: TRBV9; CDR3 protein: CASSVSGSNTGELFF; CDR3 DNA: TGTGCCAGCAGCGTCAGCGGGTCGAACACCGGGGAGCTGTTTTTT
J gene: TRBJ1-2; clone size: .; D gene: .; V gene: TRBV25-1; CDR3 protein: CASSAYGGGYTF; CDR3 DNA: TGTGCCAGCAGTGCTTACGGGGGGGGCTACACCTTC
J gene: TRBJ2-7; clone size: .; D gene: TRBD1; V gene: TRBV25-1; CDR3 protein: CASSEFETGVNEQYF; CDR3 DNA: TGTGCCAGCAGTGAATTTGAGACAGGGGTTAACGAGCAGTACTTC
J gene: TRBJ1-2; clone size: .; D gene: .; V gene: TRBV5-5; CDR3 protein: CASSLGRAYGYTF; CDR3 DNA: TGTGCCAGCAGCTTGGGCAGGGCGTATGGCTACACCTTC
J gene: TRBJ1-5; clone size: once; D gene: TRBD1; V gene: TRBV7-2; CDR3 protein: CASSLGGTDNQPQHF; CDR3 DNA: TGTGCCAGCAGCTTAGGAGGGACAGACAATCAGCCCCAGCATTTT
J gene: TRBJ1-5; clone size: .; D gene: TRBD1; V gene: TRBV30; CDR3 protein: CAWSEIQGAGQPQHF; CDR3 DNA: TGTGCCTGGAGCGAAATTCAGGGGGCAGGACAGCCCCAGCATTTT
J gene: TRBJ1-5; clone size: .; D gene: .; V gene: TRBV6-5; CDR3 protein: CASQSYYSNQPQHF; CDR3 DNA: TGTGCCAGCCAATCGTACTATAGCAATCAGCCCCAGCATTTT
J gene: TRBJ1-1; clone size: .; D gene: TRBD1; V gene: TRBV29-1; CDR3 protein: CSAGTVNTEAFF; CDR3 DNA: TGCAGCGCCGGGACAGTGAACACTGAAGCTTTCTTT
J gene: TRBJ1-5; clone size: .; D gene: .; V gene: TRBV6-1; CDR3 protein: CASSERWGDQPQHF; CDR3 DNA: TGTGCCAGCAGTGAACGGTGGGGGGATCAGCCCCAGCATTTT
J gene: TRBJ1-2; clone size: .; D gene: .; V gene: TRBV5-1; CDR3 protein: CASSLEQPRYGYTF; CDR3 DNA: TGCGCCAGCAGCTTGGAACAGCCGAGATATGGCTACACCTTC
J gene: TRBJ1-1; clone size: .; D gene: .; V gene: TRBV6-5; CDR3 protein: CASSYRLGTEAFF; CDR3 DNA: TGTGCCAGCAGTTACCGCCTAGGCACTGAAGCTTTCTTT
J gene: TRBJ1-1; clone size: .; D gene: .; V gene: TRBV7-3; CDR3 protein: CASGGQKAVFNTEAFF; CDR3 DNA: TGTGCCAGCGGAGGGCAAAAGGCGGTATTTAACACTGAAGCTTTCTTT
J gene: TRBJ1-2; clone size: .; D gene: TRBD1; V gene: TRBV14; CDR3 protein: CASSHNRQGYGYTF; CDR3 DNA: TGTGCCAGCAGCCATAATAGACAGGGCTATGGCTACACCTTC
J gene: TRBJ1-5; clone size: .; D gene: TRBD1; V gene: TRBV27; CDR3 protein: CASSSGGPYQPQHF; CDR3 DNA: TGTGCCAGCAGCTCAGGGGGTCCGTATCAGCCCCAGCATTTT
J gene: TRBJ2-1; clone size: .; D gene: .; V gene: TRBV6-1; CDR3 protein: CASSEGGQGQFF; CDR3 DNA: TGTGCCAGCAGTGAAGGGGGGCAGGGGCAGTTCTTC
J gene: TRBJ2-7; clone size: .; D gene: TRBD1; V gene: TRBV10-3; CDR3 protein: CAIRDRESDEQYF; CDR3 DNA: TGTGCCATCAGGGACAGGGAATCTGACGAGCAGTACTTC
J gene: TRBJ2-2; clone size: .; D gene: .; V gene: TRBV13; CDR3 protein: CASSLVPGSGELFF; CDR3 DNA: TGTGCCAGCAGCTTAGTTCCGGGGTCCGGGGAGCTGTTTTTT
J gene: TRBJ1-2; clone size: .; D gene: .; V gene: TRBV30; CDR3 protein: CAWSVRYRVMGYTF; CDR3 DNA: TGTGCCTGGAGTGTAAGGTACAGGGTGATGGGCTACACCTTC
J gene: TRBJ1-2; clone size: .; D gene: TRBD1; V gene: TRBV7-2; CDR3 protein: CASSGGQGIYGYTF; CDR3 DNA: TGTGCCAGCAGCGGAGGACAGGGCATATATGGCTACACCTTC
J gene: TRBJ1-2; clone size: .; D gene: TRBD1; V gene: TRBV30; CDR3 protein: CAWSVRGQGNYGYTF; CDR3 DNA: TGTGCCTGGAGTGTACGGGGACAGGGTAACTATGGCTACACCTTC
J gene: TRBJ2-3; clone size: .; D gene: .; V gene: TRBV5-1; CDR3 protein: CASSTGQSRDTQYF; CDR3 DNA: TGCGCCAGCAGCACAGGACAGAGCCGGGATACGCAGTATTTT
J gene: TRBJ2-7; clone size: .; D gene: TRBD1; V gene: TRBV9; CDR3 protein: CASSVGGQGYEQYF; CDR3 DNA: TGTGCCAGCAGCGTAGGAGGACAGGGGTACGAGCAGTACTTC
J gene: TRBJ2-7; clone size: .; D gene: .; V gene: TRBV27; CDR3 protein: CASSVSTGAAYEQYF; CDR3 DNA: TGTGCCAGCAGTGTGAGTACAGGCGCGGCCTACGAGCAGTACTTC
J gene: TRBJ1-4; clone size: .; D gene: .; V gene: TRBV9; CDR3 protein: CASSPRERPIGGEKLFF; CDR3 DNA: TGTGCCAGCAGCCCTAGGGAACGGCCGATCGGGGGTGAAAAACTGTTTTTT
J gene: TRBJ2-7; clone size: .; D gene: .; V gene: TRBV5-3; CDR3 protein: CARSFRGGLRYEQYF; CDR3 DNA: TGTGCCAGAAGCTTTAGGGGGGGCCTGAGGTACGAGCAGTACTTC
J gene: TRBJ2-1; clone size: .; D gene: .; V gene: TRBV5-1; CDR3 protein: CASSFRGYNEQFF; CDR3 DNA: TGCGCCAGCAGCTTCCGGGGGTACAATGAGCAGTTCTTC
J gene: TRBJ1-1; clone size: few; D gene: .; V gene: TRBV9; CDR3 protein: CASSAGPEGAAFF; CDR3 DNA: TGTGCCAGCAGCGCCGGCCCGGAAGGGGCGGCTTTCTTT
J gene: TRBJ1-2; clone size: once; D gene: TRBD1; V gene: TRBV5-4; CDR3 protein: CASSRGGQGNYGYTF; CDR3 DNA: TGTGCCAGCAGCCGTGGAGGACAGGGGAACTATGGCTACACCTTC
J gene: TRBJ1-3; clone size: .; D gene: .; V gene: TRBV7-8; CDR3 protein: CASSTNSGNTIYF; CDR3 DNA: TGTGCCAGCAGCACAAACTCTGGAAACACCATATATTTT
J gene: TRBJ2-7; clone size: .; D gene: TRBD1; V gene: TRBV19; CDR3 protein: CASSRATGGSSYEQYF; CDR3 DNA: TGTGCCAGTAGTCGCGCGACAGGGGGCAGCTCCTACGAGCAGTACTTC
J gene: TRBJ2-7; clone size: few; D gene: TRBD1; V gene: TRBV19; CDR3 protein: CASSVSGQGQEYF; CDR3 DNA: TGTGCCAGTAGTGTCTCGGGACAGGGTCAGGAGTACTTC
J gene: TRBJ2-7; clone size: .; D gene: TRBD1; V gene: TRBV11-2; CDR3 protein: CASSQPAEGDRTFF; CDR3 DNA: TGTGCCAGCAGCCAACCCGCAGAGGGGGACAGGACCTTCTTC
J gene: TRBJ2-1; clone size: .; D gene: TRBD2; V gene: TRBV5-5; CDR3 protein: CASSLAGGRDEQFF; CDR3 DNA: TGTGCCAGCAGCTTAGCGGGGGGAAGAGATGAGCAGTTCTTC
J gene: TRBJ1-5; clone size: .; D gene: .; V gene: TRBV6-5; CDR3 protein: CASSYSRGSNQPQHF; CDR3 DNA: TGTGCCAGCAGTTATAGCCGGGGGAGCAATCAGCCCCAGCATTTT
J gene: TRBJ1-6; clone size: .; D gene: .; V gene: TRBV6-5; CDR3 protein: CASTSRVVHNSPLHF; CDR3 DNA: TGTGCCAGCACGAGTCGGGTGGTCCATAATTCACCCCTCCACTTT
J gene: TRBJ2-3; clone size: .; D gene: TRBD2; V gene: TRBV11-2; CDR3 protein: CASSPLAGGPRDTQYF; CDR3 DNA: TGTGCCAGCAGCCCATTAGCGGGGGGGCCGAGAGATACGCAGTATTTT
J gene: TRBJ2-7; clone size: .; D gene: .; V gene: TRBV6-5; CDR3 protein: CARRQLYEQYF; CDR3 DNA: TGTGCCAGAAGACAGCTTTACGAGCAGTACTTC
J gene: TRBJ1-5; clone size: .; D gene: .; V gene: TRBV20-1; CDR3 protein: CSASIGTLEAAQHF; CDR3 DNA: TGCAGTGCTAGTATAGGGACACTCGAAGCGGCCCAGCATTTT
J gene: TRBJ1-5; clone size: few; D gene: .; V gene: TRBV5-6; CDR3 protein: CASSYGLYSNQPQHF; CDR3 DNA: TGTGCCAGCAGCTATGGACTGTATAGCAATCAGCCCCAGCATTTT
J gene: TRBJ2-7; clone size: .; D gene: TRBD1; V gene: TRBV7-3; CDR3 protein: CASSPSGTASYEQYF; CDR3 DNA: TGTGCCAGCAGCCCATCTGGGACAGCCTCCTACGAGCAGTACTTC
J gene: TRBJ1-1; clone size: .; D gene: .; V gene: TRBV12-3/TRBV12-4; CDR3 protein: CAALRNTEAFF; CDR3 DNA: TGTGCCGCTCTAAGGAACACTGAAGCTTTCTTT
J gene: TRBJ1-2; clone size: .; D gene: TRBD1; V gene: TRBV5-6; CDR3 protein: CASSSGQGPYGYTF; CDR3 DNA: TGTGCCAGCAGCTCCGGACAGGGCCCCTATGGCTACACCTTC
J gene: TRBJ1-4; clone size: .; D gene: .; V gene: TRBV30; CDR3 protein: CAWSSLGSGGEKLFF; CDR3 DNA: TGTGCCTGGAGTTCCTTAGGCTCCGGGGGTGAAAAACTGTTTTTT
J gene: TRBJ1-2; clone size: .; D gene: TRBD1; V gene: TRBV7-3; CDR3 protein: CASSLRRQGAYGYTF; CDR3 DNA: TGTGCCAGCAGCTTAAGGAGGCAGGGGGCCTATGGCTACACCTTC
J gene: TRBJ1-1; clone size: .; D gene: .; V gene: TRBV2; CDR3 protein: CASSERGGSEAFF; CDR3 DNA: TGTGCCAGCAGTGAAAGGGGAGGGTCTGAAGCTTTCTTT
J gene: TRBJ2-1; clone size: few; D gene: .; V gene: TRBV6-5; CDR3 protein: CASTQEEGHNEQFF; CDR3 DNA: TGTGCCAGCACCCAGGAGGAGGGGCACAATGAGCAGTTCTTC
J gene: TRBJ2-7; clone size: .; D gene: .; V gene: TRBV29-1; CDR3 protein: CSVETANYEQYF; CDR3 DNA: TGCAGCGTTGAAACAGCCAACTACGAGCAGTACTTC
J gene: TRBJ1-2; clone size: .; D gene: .; V gene: TRBV5-6; CDR3 protein: CASSLTDYGYTF; CDR3 DNA: TGTGCCAGCAGCTTGACGGACTATGGCTACACCTTC
J gene: TRBJ1-5; clone size: once; D gene: .; V gene: TRBV7-8; CDR3 protein: CASSLSSQSNQPQHF; CDR3 DNA: TGTGCCAGCAGCTTAAGTTCACAAAGCAATCAGCCCCAGCATTTT